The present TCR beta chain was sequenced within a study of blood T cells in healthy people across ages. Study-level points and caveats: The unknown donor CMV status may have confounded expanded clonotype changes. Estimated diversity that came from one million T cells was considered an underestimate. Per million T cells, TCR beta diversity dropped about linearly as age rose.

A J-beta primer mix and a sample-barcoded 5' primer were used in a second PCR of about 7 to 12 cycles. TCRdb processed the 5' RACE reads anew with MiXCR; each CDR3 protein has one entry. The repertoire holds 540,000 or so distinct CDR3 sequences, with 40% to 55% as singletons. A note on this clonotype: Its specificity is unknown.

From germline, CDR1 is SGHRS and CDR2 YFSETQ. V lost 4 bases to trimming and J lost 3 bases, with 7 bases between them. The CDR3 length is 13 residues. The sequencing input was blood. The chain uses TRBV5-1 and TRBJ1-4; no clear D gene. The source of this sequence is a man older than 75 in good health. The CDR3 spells CASSVLSNEKLFF. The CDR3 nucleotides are TGCGCCAGCAGCGTGCTATCTAATGAAAAACTGTTTTTT.